The entry that follows covers one T cell receptor (beta chain) sequence. Method: immunoSEQ multiplex PCR; TCRdb's copy keeps in-frame clones and lacks some. The sample carries about 230,000 clones, 82% recorded once. The germline V gene encodes CDR1 WNHNN and CDR2 SYGVQD (reference sequence). The CDR3 runs to 14 residues. The V and J ends lost 4 bases and 7 bases, in that order; junction bases with no gene match: 7. These data belong to a study of control samples from healthy donors and cancer patients. The source material was PBMCs. The V call is TRBV10-1, the J call TRBJ2-4, with 7 bases fitting TRBD2. The clonotype comes from a woman aged 55-75 years with lung cancer. The chain's CDR3 is CASSGDRLANIQYF. CDR3 bases: TGCGCCAGCAGTGGGGATAGACTAGCTAACATTCAGTACTTC.